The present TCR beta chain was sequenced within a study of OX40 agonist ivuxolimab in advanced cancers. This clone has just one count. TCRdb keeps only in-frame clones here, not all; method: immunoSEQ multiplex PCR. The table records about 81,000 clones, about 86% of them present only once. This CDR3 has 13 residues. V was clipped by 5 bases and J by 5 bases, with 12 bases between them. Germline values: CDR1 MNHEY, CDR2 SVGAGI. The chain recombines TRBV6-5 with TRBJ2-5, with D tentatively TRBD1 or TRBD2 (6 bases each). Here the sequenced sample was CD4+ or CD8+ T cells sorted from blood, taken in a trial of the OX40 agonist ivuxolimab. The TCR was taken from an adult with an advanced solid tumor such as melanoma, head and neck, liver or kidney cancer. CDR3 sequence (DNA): TGTGCCAGCAGTACAGGGACTGGGGAGACCCAGTACTTC. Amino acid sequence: CASSTGTGETQYF.